These 21 T cell receptor beta chains came from one sample sequenced in a study of CD8+CD57+ T cells in acquired aplastic anemia. Profiling of TCR beta VDJ combinations and CDR3 sequences used genomic DNA as template. MiXCR, applied by TCRdb to the reads, yields one record per CDR3 protein. Among hundreds of thousands of distinct CDR3 sequences listed, approximately 70% were seen once. Sequenced sample: sorted CD4+, CD8+, or CD8+CD57+ T cells (not recorded which) from PBMCs. These receptors were obtained from a human donor in good health, serving as a control.

This clonotype was found a few times. The V gene is TRBV20-1, the J gene TRBJ1-1; 7 bases line up with TRBD1. The junction had 8 bases not matched to a gene; V was cut back by 3 bases and J by 1 base. CDR1 is DFQATT, CDR2 SNEGSKA, per germline (reference sequence). The CDR3 totals 15 residues. CDR3 coding DNA: TGCAGTGCTAGGGCCAACAGGGGAAGGAACACTGAAGCTTTCTTT. Translation: CSARANRGRNTEAFF.

Concerning this clonotype: At one end, the junction sequence differs from germline, possibly due to a read error. The J gene is TRBJ2-3, the V gene TRBV5-1; no firm D call. Looked up from germline, CDR1 is SGHRS and CDR2 is YFSETQ. The CDR3 loop spans 15 amino acids. The CDR3 DNA reads as TGTGCCAGCAGCATTTACTCCCTCCTCCAAGATACGCAGTATTTT. It translates to CASSIYSLLQDTQYF.

This clonotype has a single count. Relative to the germline gene, one junction end is altered; a read error may explain this. The rearrangement joins TRBV7-3 to TRBJ2-7; D uncertain. Germline V gene data show CDR1 as SGHTA and CDR2 as FQGTGA. The CDR3 loop spans 14 amino acids. The CDR3 loop reads CASSLGCGSYEQYF. The CDR3 DNA sequence: TGTGCTAGCAGCTTAGGGTGCGGCTCTTACGAGCAGTACTTC.

J is TRBJ1-6 and V is TRBV7-8; possibly TRBD1 for D (6 bases). Germline V lookup: CDR1 SGHVS, CDR2 FQNEAQ. V was shortened by 1 base and J by 15 bases, with 22 bases between the two germline ends. The CDR3 consists of 16 residues. The CDR3 loop is CASSLVRQGRDSLLHF. DNA of the CDR3: TGTGCCAGCAGCTTAGTCCGTCAGGGGCGGGATTCTCTCCTCCACTTT.

This clonotype occurred a few times. The gene calls are TRBV6-2 or TRBV6-3 and TRBJ1-3; no clear D. Deletions cut 0 bases from V and 0 bases from J, with 3 bases between. Germline-derived CDR1 and CDR2 are MNHEY and SVGEGT. The CDR3 has 14 residues. The CDR3 nucleotides read TGTGCCAGCAGTTACTCCTACTCTGGAAACACCATATATTTT. It encodes CASSYSYSGNTIYF.

Regarding this clonotype: A read error may account for a junction end that differs from germline. This chain uses TRBV9 with TRBJ2-3, with D unresolved. This CDR3 region has 12 residues. Germline CDR1 reads SGDLS; CDR2 reads YYNGEE. The CDR3 region is CASSLVGDMQYF. In DNA form, the CDR3 reads TGTGCCAGCAGCTTGGTTGGGGATATGCAGTATTTT.

The gene calls are TRBV6-6 and TRBJ2-5, with TRBD1 identical over 8 bases. The CDR3 spans 16 residues. With V trimmed by 5 bases and J by 3 bases, 11 bases remained unmatched. CDR1 is MNHNY and CDR2 is SVGAGI in the germline V gene (reference sequence). As DNA, the CDR3 is TGTGCCAGCAGTCCGGATCCGGGACAGGCGAAAGAGACCCAGTACTTC. Its translation: CASSPDPGQAKETQYF.

The rearrangement uses TRBV5-1 and TRBJ1-5; a weak D match, TRBD1 (5 bases). This CDR3 comprises 14 residues. The V gene's germline CDR1 is SGHRS and CDR2 YFSETQ. V lost 4 bases to trimming and J lost 9 bases, with 17 bases between them. In nucleotides, the CDR3 is TGCGCCAGCAGCCTGCCAGGGTTCGGGGCGCCCCAGCATTTT. Its protein is CASSLPGFGAPQHF.

This sequence joins TRBV11-2 and TRBJ2-3, with D unclear. Germline assignment: CDR1 SGHAT and CDR2 FQNNGV. V was pared by 5 bases and J by 2 bases, with 14 bases between. The CDR3 is made up of 15 amino acids. Here the CDR3 DNA reads TGTGCCAGCAGCGTAACCGGACCAGACACAGATACGCAGTATTTT. This gives the protein CASSVTGPDTDTQYF.

This clonotype has at least ten counts. V is TRBV3-1 and J is TRBJ2-2, with 8 bases aligning to TRBD1. The germline V gene has CDR1 LGHDT and CDR2 YNNKEL (reference sequence). The CDR3 covers 14 residues. V gave up 4 bases and J gave up 7 bases; unmatched junction bases: 5. CDR3 region: CASSPHGQGGELFF. CDR3 nucleotide sequence: TGTGCCAGCAGCCCACACGGACAGGGCGGGGAGCTGTTTTTT.

As concerns this clonotype: One end of the junction is discordant with germline, which a read error may explain. J is TRBJ2-6 and V is TRBV7-3, with D possibly being TRBD2 (7 bases). The germline V gene has CDR1 SGHTA and CDR2 FQGTGA. This CDR3 spans 12 amino acids. This chain's CDR3 is CASSWGGRTEAF. The DNA for the CDR3 is TGTGCCAGCAGCTGGGGGGGGAGGACAGAAGCTTTC. The whole variable domain, remainder taken from reference TRBV7-3 and TRBJ2-6, is GAGVSQTPSNKVTEKGKYVELRCDPISGHTALYWYRQSLGQGPEFLIYFQGTGAADDSGLPNDRFFAVRPEGSVSTLKIQRTERGDSAVYLCASSWGGRTEAFGAGSRLTVL.

J is TRBJ2-1 and V is TRBV24-1; D tentatively fits TRBD1 or TRBD2 (5 bases each). Germline CDR1 KGHDR, CDR2 SFDVKD. CDR3 length: 13 amino acids. V lost 3 bases to trimming and J lost 14 bases, with 16 bases between them. CDR3 region: CATSDPGPHPKFF. DNA for the CDR3: TGTGCCACCAGTGATCCGGGACCCCACCCCAAGTTCTTC.

With respect to this clonotype: Because the CDR3 is missing its conserved closing phenylalanine or tryptophan, this is likely a read error. The DNA is left out, because the CDR3 cannot be placed on it with certainty; the CDR3 is given as TCRdb lists it. The chain employs TRBV7-3 and TRBJ2-7; the D call of TRBD1 is as the table states it, not checked on the DNA. From its first to its last residue, the CDR3 has 13 amino acids. The germline V gene has CDR1 SGHTA and CDR2 FQGTGA. CDR3 amino acids: CASSSPADREETQ.

The chain joins TRBV19 to TRBJ1-1, with a weak D call TRBD1 (5 bases). CDR1 and CDR2 from the germline V gene are LNHDA and SQIVND (reference sequence). Trimming removed 3 bases from V and 1 base from J, with 9 bases in between. CDR3 length: 14 amino acids. DNA of the CDR3: TGTGCCAGTAGTATGTCAGGGTCGAACACTGAAGCTTTCTTT. This codes for CASSMSGSNTEAFF.

The V gene is TRBV19, the J gene TRBJ1-2; the D gene is possibly TRBD1 (5 bases). Looked up from germline, CDR1 is LNHDA and CDR2 is SQIVND (reference sequence). The CDR3 has 14 residues. V gave up 6 bases and J gave up 4 bases, with 15 bases separating them. The CDR3 spells CASSILGTGYGYTF. CDR3 sequence (DNA): TGTGCCAGTAGCATACTAGGAACAGGCTATGGCTACACCTTC. Full variable domain (rest looked up from reference TRBV19 and TRBJ1-2): DGGITQSPKYLFRKEGQNVTLSCEQNLNHDAMYWYRQDPGQGLRLIYYSQIVNDFQKGDIAEGYSVSREKKESFPLTVTSAQKNPTAFYLCASSILGTGYGYTFGSGTRLTVV.

Comment on this clonotype: A junction boundary mismatches the germline segment, possibly from a read error. The gene calls are TRBV10-2 and TRBJ1-5; no definite D call. Germline loops: CDR1 WSHSY, CDR2 SAAADI. The CDR3 is 15 residues long. The CDR3 reads CASSAWTYSNQPLHF. The CDR3 coding sequence is TGTGCCAGCAGTGCGTGGACCTATAGCAATCAGCCTTTGCATTTT.

Concerning this clonotype: The junction departs from germline at one end; a sequencing error may be responsible. V is TRBV7-3 and J is TRBJ1-6; D is unclear. CDR1 and CDR2 from the germline V gene are SGHTA and FQGTGA. The CDR3 is 16 amino acids. The CDR3 region has the DNA TGTGCCGGCAGCCAAGCTGCGCGGGGTGGAAGTTCACCCCTCCACTTT. Protein product: CAGSQAARGGSSPLHF. The full variable domain, its missing parts supplied by reference TRBV7-3 and TRBJ1-6, is GAGVSQTPSNKVTEKGKYVELRCDPISGHTALYWYRQSLGQGPEFLIYFQGTGAADDSGLPNDRFFAVRPEGSVSTLKIQRTERGDSAVYLCAGSQAARGGSSPLHFGNGTRLTVT.

The V call is TRBV29-1, the J call TRBJ2-5, with no clear D. Trimming stripped 3 bases from V and 2 bases from J, with 10 bases between. CDR1 SQVTM and CDR2 ANQGSEA come from the germline V gene. The CDR3 is 13 amino acids. CDR3 sequence reads: CSVDKGTQETQYF. CDR3 DNA: TGCAGCGTTGATAAAGGTACACAAGAGACCCAGTACTTC.

This clonotype was seen at least ten times. The CDR3 DNA reads TGTGCCATCAGTGAGGAACAGGGGACTTACAATGAGCAGTTCTTC. Amino acid sequence: CAISEEQGTYNEQFF. The rearrangement links TRBV10-3 to TRBJ2-1; weak D call: TRBD1 (7 bases). CDR3 length: 15 residues. V was trimmed by 2 bases and J by 4 bases, leaving 12 bases between them. CDR1 is ENHRY and CDR2 is SYGVKD in the germline V gene.

On this clonotype: At one of its ends the junction is not consistent with the germline gene, which may arise from a read error. The chain joins TRBV7-7 to TRBJ2-2; D remains unclear. Germline assignment: CDR1 SSHAT and CDR2 FNYEAQ (reference sequence). The CDR3 is 14 amino acids. The CDR3 sequence is CASSFLGVAWELFF. The CDR3 coding sequence is TGTGCTAGCAGCTTCTTGGGCGTGGCATGGGAGCTGTTTTTT. Variable domain in full (rest from reference TRBV7-7 and TRBJ2-2): GAGVSQSPRYKVTKRGQDVTLRCDPISSHATLYWYQQALGQGPEFLTYFNYEAQPDKSGLPSDRFSAERPEGSISTLTIQRTEQRDSAMYRCASSFLGVAWELFFGEGSRLTVL.

This clonotype was found many times. The V call is TRBV20-1, the J call TRBJ2-3, with 8 nucleotides matching TRBD2. Germline values: CDR1 DFQATT, CDR2 SNEGSKA (reference sequence). V was clipped by 5 bases and J by 0 bases; unmatched bases: 4. The CDR3 sequence is 14 residues long. CDR3: CSAPGGHSTDTQYF. CDR3 nucleotide sequence: TGCAGTGCTCCGGGGGGGCACAGCACAGATACGCAGTATTTT.